This T cell receptor beta chain was sequenced during a study of tissue T cells after allogeneic stem cell transplantation. As to this clone: Antigen unknown. The genes are named according to mouse. The read finishes 1 residue shy of the CDR3 end, and the germline J gene is used to complete it.

Measured with immunoSEQ multiplex PCR; TCRdb has only the in-frame clones, and not every one. The sample consists of 6,400 or so clones, 45% to 50% of them appearing once. Trimming stripped 5 bases from V and 1 base from J, with 13 bases between. The CDR3 loop spans 15 amino acids. Germline CDR1 SNHLY, CDR2 FYNGKV (reference sequence). As to time point: mouse harvest day 7 after allogeneic transplant. Each mouse received 10^7 T-cell-depleted marrow cells plus 10^6 splenic CD5+ T cells by tail vein. B6 (H2b) cells into BALB/c (H2d) mice; tissues taken at day 7 or 14. General observations from the study: In patients and mice, blood and spleen missed much of tissue repertoire. The study did not identify alloreactive or antigen-specific tissue TCRs, and some clones might be persisting host cells. Anatomically similar tissues had similar TCR repertoires within each patient.

The origin of this receptor is a female BALB/c mouse given C57BL/6 T cells with graft-versus-host disease after an allogeneic hematopoietic cell transplant. Sequencing input: gut tissue. V gene TRBV3 combines with J gene TRBJ2-3; TRBD1 might be the D (6 bases). CDR3 sequence reads: CASSPQGRGAETLYF. The CDR3 DNA, read in part, is TGTGCCAGCAGCCCTCAGGGGCGGGGTGCAGAAACGCTGTAT.